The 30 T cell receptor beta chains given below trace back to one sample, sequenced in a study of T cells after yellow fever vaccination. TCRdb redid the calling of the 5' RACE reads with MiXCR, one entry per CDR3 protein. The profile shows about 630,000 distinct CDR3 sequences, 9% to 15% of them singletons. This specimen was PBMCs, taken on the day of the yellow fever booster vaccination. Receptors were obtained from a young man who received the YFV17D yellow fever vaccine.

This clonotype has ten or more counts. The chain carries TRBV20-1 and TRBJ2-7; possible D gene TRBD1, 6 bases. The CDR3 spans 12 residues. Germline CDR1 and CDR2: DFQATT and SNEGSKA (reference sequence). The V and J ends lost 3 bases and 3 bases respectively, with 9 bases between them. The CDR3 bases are TGCAGTGCTAGTGGGACACACTACGAGCAGTACTTC. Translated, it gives CSASGTHYEQYF.

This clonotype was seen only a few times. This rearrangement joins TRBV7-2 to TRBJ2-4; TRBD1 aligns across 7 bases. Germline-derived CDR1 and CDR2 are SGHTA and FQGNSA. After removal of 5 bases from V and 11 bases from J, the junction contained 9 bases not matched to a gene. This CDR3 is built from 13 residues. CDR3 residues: CASSLPGTDVQYF. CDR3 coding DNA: TGTGCCAGCAGCCTCCCCGGGACAGATGTTCAGTACTTC.

This chain's CDR3 is CASSLGDTRNYGYTF. Here the CDR3 DNA reads TGTGCCAGCAGCTTAGGGGACACGCGTAACTATGGCTACACCTTC. The chain links TRBV7-2 to TRBJ1-2; possibly TRBD1 for D (6 bases). Trimming cost V 1 base and J 1 base, with 10 bases left between them. This CDR3 has 15 amino acids. Germline V gene data show CDR1 as SGHTA and CDR2 as FQGNSA.

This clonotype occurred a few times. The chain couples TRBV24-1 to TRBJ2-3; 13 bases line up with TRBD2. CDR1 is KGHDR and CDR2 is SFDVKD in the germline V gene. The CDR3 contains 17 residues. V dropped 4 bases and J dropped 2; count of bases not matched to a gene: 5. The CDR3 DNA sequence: TGTGCCACCAGTGAAACTACTAGCGGGAGGGTCACAGATACGCAGTATTTT. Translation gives CATSETTSGRVTDTQYF.

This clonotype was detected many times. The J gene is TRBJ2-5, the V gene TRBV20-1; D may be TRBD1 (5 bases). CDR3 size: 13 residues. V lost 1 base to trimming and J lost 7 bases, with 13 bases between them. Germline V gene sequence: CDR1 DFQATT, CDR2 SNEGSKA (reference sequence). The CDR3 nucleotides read TGCAGTGCTAGAGGGCCCAGGGCAGGGACCCAGTACTTC. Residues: CSARGPRAGTQYF.

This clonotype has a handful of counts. As DNA, the CDR3 is TGCGCCAGCAGCTTTCCAGGGGGCGCGAATAGGGGCACAGATACGCAGTATTTT. Protein sequence: CASSFPGGANRGTDTQYF. The chain couples TRBV5-1 to TRBJ2-3; TRBD1 matches at 8 bases. In germline, CDR1 is SGHRS, CDR2 YFSETQ. The CDR3 consists of 18 residues. V was clipped by 2 bases and J by 1 base; unmatched bases: 12.

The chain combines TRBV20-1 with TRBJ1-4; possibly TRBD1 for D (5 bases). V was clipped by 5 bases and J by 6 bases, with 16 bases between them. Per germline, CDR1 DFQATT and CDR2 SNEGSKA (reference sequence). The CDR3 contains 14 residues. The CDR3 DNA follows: TGCAGTGCTCCTTCCAGGGCTGGCGATGAAAAACTGTTTTTT. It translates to CSAPSRAGDEKLFF.

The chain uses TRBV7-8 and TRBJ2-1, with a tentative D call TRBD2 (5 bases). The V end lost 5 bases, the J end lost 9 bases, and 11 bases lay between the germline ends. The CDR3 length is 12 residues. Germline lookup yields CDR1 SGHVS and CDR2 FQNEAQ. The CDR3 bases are TGTGCCAGCAGCCTAGTGGGGAGTGAGCAGTTCTTC. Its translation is CASSLVGSEQFF.

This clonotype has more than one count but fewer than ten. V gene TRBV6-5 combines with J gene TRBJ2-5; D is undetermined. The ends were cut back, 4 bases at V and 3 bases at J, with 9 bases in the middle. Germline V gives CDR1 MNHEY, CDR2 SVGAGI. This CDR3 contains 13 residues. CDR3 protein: CASSFTVEETQYF. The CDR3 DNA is TGTGCCAGCAGTTTCACAGTTGAAGAGACCCAGTACTTC.

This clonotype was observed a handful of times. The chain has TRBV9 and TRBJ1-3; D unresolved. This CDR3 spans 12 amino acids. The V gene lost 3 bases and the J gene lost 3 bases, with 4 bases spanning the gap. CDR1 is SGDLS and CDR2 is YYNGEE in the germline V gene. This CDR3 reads CASSESGNTIYF. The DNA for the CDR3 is TGTGCCAGCAGCGAAAGTGGAAACACCATATATTTT. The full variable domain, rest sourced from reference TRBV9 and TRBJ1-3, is DSGVTQTPKHLITATGQRVTLRCSPRSGDLSVYWYQQSLDQGLQFLIQYYNGEERAKGNILERFSAQQFPDLHSELNLSSLELGDSALYFCASSESGNTIYFGEGSWLTVV.

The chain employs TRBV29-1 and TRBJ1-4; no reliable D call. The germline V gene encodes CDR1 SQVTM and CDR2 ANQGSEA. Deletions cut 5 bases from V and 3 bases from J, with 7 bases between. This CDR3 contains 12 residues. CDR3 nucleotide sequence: TGCAGCGTTTCGGATGCTAATGAAAAACTGTTTTTT. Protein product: CSVSDANEKLFF.

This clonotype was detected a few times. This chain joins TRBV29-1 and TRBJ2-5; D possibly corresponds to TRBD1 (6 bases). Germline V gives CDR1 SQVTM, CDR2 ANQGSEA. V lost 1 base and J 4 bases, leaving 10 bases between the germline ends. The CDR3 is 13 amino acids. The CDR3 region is CSVEGVDRETQYF. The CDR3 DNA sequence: TGCAGCGTTGAAGGGGTGGACAGAGAGACCCAGTACTTC.

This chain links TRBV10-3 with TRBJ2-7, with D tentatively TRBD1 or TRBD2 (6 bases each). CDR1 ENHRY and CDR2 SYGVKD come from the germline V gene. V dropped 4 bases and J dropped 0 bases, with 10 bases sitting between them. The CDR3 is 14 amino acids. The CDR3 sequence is CAISGKGGSYEQYF. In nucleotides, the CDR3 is TGTGCCATCAGTGGAAAGGGGGGCTCCTACGAGCAGTACTTC.

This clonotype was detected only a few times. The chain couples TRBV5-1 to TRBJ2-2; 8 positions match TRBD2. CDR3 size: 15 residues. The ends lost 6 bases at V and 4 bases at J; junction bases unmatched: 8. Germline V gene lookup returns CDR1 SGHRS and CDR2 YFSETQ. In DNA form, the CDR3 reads TGCGCCAGCAACCCCGGGGGGGCGGTCACCGGGGAGCTGTTTTTT. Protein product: CASNPGGAVTGELFF.

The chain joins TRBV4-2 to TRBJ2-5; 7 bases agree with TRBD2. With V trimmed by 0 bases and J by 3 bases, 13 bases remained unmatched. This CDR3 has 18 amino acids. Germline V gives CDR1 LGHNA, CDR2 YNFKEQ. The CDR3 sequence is CASSQDGGLLAPKETQYF. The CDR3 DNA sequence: TGTGCCAGCAGCCAAGATGGCGGGCTACTAGCGCCTAAAGAGACCCAGTACTTC.

In DNA form, the CDR3 reads TGTGCCAGCATACGAAGCGGGAGAAGCACAGATACGCAGTATTTT. Translated, it gives CASIRSGRSTDTQYF. This chain links TRBV6-1 with TRBJ2-3; 8 nucleotides align to TRBD2. Trimming removed 7 bases from V and 0 bases from J; junction bases left unmatched: 6. Germline-derived CDR1 and CDR2 are MNHNS and SASEGT. There are 15 residues in the CDR3.

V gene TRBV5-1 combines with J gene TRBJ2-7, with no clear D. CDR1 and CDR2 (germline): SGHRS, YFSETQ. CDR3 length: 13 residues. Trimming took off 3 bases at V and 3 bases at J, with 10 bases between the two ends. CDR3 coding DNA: TGCGCCAGCAGCTCGGTAGGGCTCTACGAGCAGTACTTC. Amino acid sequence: CASSSVGLYEQYF. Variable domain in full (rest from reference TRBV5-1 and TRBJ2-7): KAGVTQTPRYLIKTRGQQVTLSCSPISGHRSVSWYQQTPGQGLQFLFEYFSETQRNKGNFPGRFSGRQFSNSRSEMNVSTLELGDSALYLCASSSVGLYEQYFGPGTRLTVT.

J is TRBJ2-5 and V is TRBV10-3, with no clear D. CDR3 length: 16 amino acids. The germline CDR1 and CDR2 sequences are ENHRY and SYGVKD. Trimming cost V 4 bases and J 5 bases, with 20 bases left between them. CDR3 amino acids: CAISAHPGRAEETQYF. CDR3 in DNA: TGTGCCATCAGTGCCCACCCCGGACGGGCTGAGGAGACCCAGTACTTC.

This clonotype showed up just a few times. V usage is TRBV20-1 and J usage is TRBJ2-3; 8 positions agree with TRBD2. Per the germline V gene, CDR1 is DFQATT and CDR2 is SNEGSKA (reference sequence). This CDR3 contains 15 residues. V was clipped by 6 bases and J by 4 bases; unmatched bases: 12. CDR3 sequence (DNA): TGCAGTGCCTTGCCGGGAGGGCGGGGGTCAGATACGCAGTATTTT. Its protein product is CSALPGGRGSDTQYF.

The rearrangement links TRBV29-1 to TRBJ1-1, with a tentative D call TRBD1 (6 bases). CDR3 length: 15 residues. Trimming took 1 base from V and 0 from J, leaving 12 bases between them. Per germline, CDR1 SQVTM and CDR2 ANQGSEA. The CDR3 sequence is CSVEGPQGMNTEAFF. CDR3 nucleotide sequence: TGCAGCGTTGAAGGTCCACAGGGAATGAACACTGAAGCTTTCTTT.

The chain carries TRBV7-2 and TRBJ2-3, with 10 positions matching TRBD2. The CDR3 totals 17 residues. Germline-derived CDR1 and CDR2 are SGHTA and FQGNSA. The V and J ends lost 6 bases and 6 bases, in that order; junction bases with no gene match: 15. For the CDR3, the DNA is TGTGCCAGCAGTTGGTCCCCCCCCAGCGGGAGGGTCGATACGCAGTATTTT. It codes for CASSWSPPSGRVDTQYF.

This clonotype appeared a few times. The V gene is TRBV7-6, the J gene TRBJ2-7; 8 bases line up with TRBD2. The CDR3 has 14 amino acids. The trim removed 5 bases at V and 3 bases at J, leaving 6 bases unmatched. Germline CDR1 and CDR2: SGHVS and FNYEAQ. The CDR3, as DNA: TGTGCCAGCAGCCCCAGGACTAGCAGCTACGAGCAGTACTTC. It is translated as CASSPRTSSYEQYF.

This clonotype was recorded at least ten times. The CDR3 nucleotides read TGTGCCAGTAGTCCCGGGACAGAGGGCCCCTACGAGCAGTACTTC. It translates to CASSPGTEGPYEQYF. The V call is TRBV19, the J call TRBJ2-7, with 7 positions matching TRBD1. Germline V gene sequence: CDR1 LNHDA, CDR2 SQIVND (reference sequence). The CDR3 is 15 residues long. V was clipped by 5 bases and J by 2 bases; unmatched bases: 9. The entire variable domain, with the rest obtained from reference TRBV19 and TRBJ2-7, is as follows: DGGITQSPKYLFRKEGQNVTLSCEQNLNHDAMYWYRQDPGQGLRLIYYSQIVNDFQKGDIAEGYSVSREKKESFPLTVTSAQKNPTAFYLCASSPGTEGPYEQYFGPGTRLTVT.

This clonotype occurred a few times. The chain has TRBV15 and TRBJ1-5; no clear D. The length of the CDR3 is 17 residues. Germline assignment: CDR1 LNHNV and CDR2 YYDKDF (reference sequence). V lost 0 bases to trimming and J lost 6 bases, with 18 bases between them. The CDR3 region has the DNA TGTGCCACCAGCAGAGATAGATTGGCAGAGAGCTCTCAGCCCCAGCATTTT. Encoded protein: CATSRDRLAESSQPQHF.

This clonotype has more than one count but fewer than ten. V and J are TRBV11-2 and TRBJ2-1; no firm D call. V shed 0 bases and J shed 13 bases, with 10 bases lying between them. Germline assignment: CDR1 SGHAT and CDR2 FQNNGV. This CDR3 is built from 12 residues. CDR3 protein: CASSLDSGGQFF. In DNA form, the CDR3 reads TGTGCCAGCAGCTTAGATTCCGGCGGCCAGTTCTTC.

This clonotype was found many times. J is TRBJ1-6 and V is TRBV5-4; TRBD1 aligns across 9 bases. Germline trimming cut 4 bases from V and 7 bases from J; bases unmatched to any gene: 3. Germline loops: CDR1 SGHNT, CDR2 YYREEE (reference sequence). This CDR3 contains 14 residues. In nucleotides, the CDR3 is TGTGCCAGCAGCCCCGGGACAGGGAATTCACCCCTCCACTTT. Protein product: CASSPGTGNSPLHF.

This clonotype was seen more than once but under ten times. Written as DNA, the CDR3 is TGTGCCAGCAGCTTAACAGGGGGCGCGGCTGAAGCTTTCTTT. Translated, it gives CASSLTGGAAEAFF. The V gene is TRBV5-5, the J gene TRBJ1-1; 9 bases map to TRBD1. The V gene end was trimmed by 2 bases and the J gene end by 6 bases; junction bases not matched to a gene: 5. CDR3 length equals 14 residues. CDR1 and CDR2 (germline): SGHKS, YYEKEE (reference sequence).

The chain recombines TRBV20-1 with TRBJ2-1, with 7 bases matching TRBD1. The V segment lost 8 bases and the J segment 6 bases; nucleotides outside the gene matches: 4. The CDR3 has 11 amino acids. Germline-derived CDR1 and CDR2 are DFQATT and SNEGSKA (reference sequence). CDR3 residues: CSTNRGNEQFF. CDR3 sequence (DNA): TGCAGTACAAACAGGGGCAATGAGCAGTTCTTC.

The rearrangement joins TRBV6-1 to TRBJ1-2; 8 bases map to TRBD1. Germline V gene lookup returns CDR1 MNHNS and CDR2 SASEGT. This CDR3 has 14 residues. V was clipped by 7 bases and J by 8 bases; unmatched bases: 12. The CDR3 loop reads CASTRHGQGRGYTF. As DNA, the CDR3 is TGTGCCAGCACCCGCCACGGACAGGGTCGCGGCTACACCTTC.

The CDR3 loop reads CASSWTEGETQYF. The CDR3 DNA sequence: TGTGCCAGCAGCTGGACGGAGGGCGAGACCCAGTACTTC. V gene TRBV5-4 combines with J gene TRBJ2-5, with D maybe TRBD2 (6 bases). The CDR3 spans 13 residues. Between the trimmed V and J ends, which lost 3 bases and 5 bases, there was a span of 11 bases. CDR1 and CDR2 (germline): SGHNT, YYREEE (reference sequence).